Shown below are 26 T cell receptor beta chains from a single sample sequenced in a study of CD8+ T cells in alopecia areata. RNA extraction was followed by reverse transcription into cDNA, which acted as the sequencing template. Only in-frame clones appear in the TCRdb table, and some are missing; sequencing was by immunoSEQ multiplex PCR. The table has hundreds of thousands of clones, more than 45% seen once. The sample was CD4+ T cells sorted from blood, taken at week 0. These receptors were taken from a human donor with alopecia areata.

Only one count was recorded for this clone. The gene calls are TRBV5-1 and TRBJ2-3; D gene unclear. Trimming removed 0 bases from V and 1 base from J, with 6 bases in between. The CDR3 extends over 14 amino acids. Germline loops: CDR1 SGHRS, CDR2 YFSETQ. Written as DNA, the CDR3 is TGCGCCAGCAGCTTGGAAAGGGGCACAGATACGCAGTATTTT. Translated: CASSLERGTDTQYF.

The chain carries TRBV29-1 and TRBJ2-1; 10 bases line up with TRBD2. This CDR3 comprises 19 residues. The J segment lost 2 bases and the V segment lost 6 bases, leaving 19 bases of the junction unmatched. CDR1 SQVTM and CDR2 ANQGSEA come from the germline V gene. The CDR3 is CSVRTSRAVAGGAYNEQFF. DNA of the CDR3: TGCAGCGTACGGACTAGTAGGGCGGTAGCGGGGGGCGCCTACAATGAGCAGTTCTTC.

The V call is TRBV5-1, the J call TRBJ2-5, with D possibly matching TRBD1 (6 bases). V was cut by 5 bases and J by 5 bases, with 13 bases left in between. The CDR3 is made up of 13 amino acids. Germline V lookup: CDR1 SGHRS, CDR2 YFSETQ. In nucleotides, the CDR3 is TGCGCCAGCAGGATTCAGGGGCACGAGACCCAGTACTTC. Translating gives CASRIQGHETQYF.

The J gene is TRBJ1-2, the V gene TRBV7-9, with 8 bases aligning to TRBD1. V dropped 5 bases and J dropped 5; count of bases not matched to a gene: 19. Germline values: CDR1 SEHNR, CDR2 FQNEAQ (reference sequence). This CDR3 has 18 amino acids. The chain's CDR3 is CASSHTRRDRQLGYGYTF. The CDR3 DNA reads as TGTGCCAGCAGCCATACCCGGAGGGACAGGCAACTTGGATATGGCTACACCTTC.

The chain links TRBV7-6 to TRBJ2-2; D is possibly TRBD1 (6 bases). Germline V gives CDR1 SGHVS, CDR2 FNYEAQ. Trimming cost V 6 bases and J 2 bases, with 10 bases left between them. The CDR3 extends over 14 amino acids. CDR3 in DNA: TGTGCCAGCAGATTGACAGGAAACACCGGGGAGCTGTTTTTT. Protein sequence: CASRLTGNTGELFF.

This CDR3 reads CASSQDGGTKNIQYF. CDR3 nucleotide sequence: TGCGCCAGCAGCCAAGATGGGGGGACCAAAAACATTCAGTACTTC. V gene TRBV4-1 combines with J gene TRBJ2-4; D might be TRBD2 (6 bases). Germline values: CDR1 MGHRA, CDR2 YSYEKL. This CDR3 is 15 amino acids long. V lost 0 bases and J lost 2, with 8 bases in between.

This clone was recorded a few times. The chain carries TRBV7-9 and TRBJ2-3; 11 bases line up with TRBD1. The CDR3 has 19 residues. The J segment lost 1 base and the V segment lost 6 bases, leaving 15 bases of the junction unmatched. The germline V gene has CDR1 SEHNR and CDR2 FQNEAQ (reference sequence). The CDR3 reads CASRPRLDRGLKGTDTQYF. CDR3 in DNA: TGTGCCAGCAGACCCCGATTGGACAGGGGGCTTAAGGGCACAGATACGCAGTATTTT.

The chain combines TRBV29-1 with TRBJ2-5, with D unresolved. With 6 bases removed from V and 2 bases from J, the gap between germline ends came to 10 bases. This CDR3 comprises 12 residues. Germline V lookup: CDR1 SQVTM, CDR2 ANQGSEA. CDR3 bases: TGCAGCGTCCTGGGTCTTCAAGAGACCCAGTACTTC. As protein: CSVLGLQETQYF.

The V and J genes are TRBV7-8 and TRBJ1-1; unclear D gene. The CDR3 consists of 14 residues. The V gene's germline CDR1 is SGHVS and CDR2 FQNEAQ. The V end lost 4 bases, the J end lost 1 base, and 10 bases lay between the germline ends. Here the CDR3 reads CASSSQNQNTEAFF. Written as DNA, the CDR3 is TGTGCCAGCAGCTCACAGAATCAGAACACTGAAGCTTTCTTT.

V and J are TRBV5-1 and TRBJ1-4; 9 bases match TRBD1. With V trimmed by 0 bases and J by 3 bases, 3 bases remained unmatched. CDR3 length: 16 residues. Germline V gives CDR1 SGHRS, CDR2 YFSETQ. In nucleotides, the CDR3 is TGCGCCAGCAGCTTGGACAGGGGGCGAGCTAATGAAAAACTGTTTTTT. Its protein product is CASSLDRGRANEKLFF.

The sample holds one count of this clone. The chain is built from TRBV10-3 and TRBJ2-7, with D unclear. Germline-derived CDR1 and CDR2 are ENHRY and SYGVKD. The CDR3 sequence is 13 residues long. V lost 2 bases, J lost 2 bases, and 7 bases lay in between. The CDR3 DNA follows: TGTGCCATCAGTGAGGGTTTTGCCTACGAGCAGTACTTC. Translation gives CAISEGFAYEQYF.

The chain combines TRBV5-6 with TRBJ1-1; 10 nucleotides line up with TRBD1. CDR1 is SGHDT, CDR2 YYEEEE, per germline. There are 18 residues in the CDR3. The V segment lost 4 bases and the J segment 0 bases; nucleotides outside the gene matches: 12. Here the CDR3 reads CASSTDLWDRGVNTEAFF. In DNA form, the CDR3 reads TGTGCCAGCAGCACTGACTTGTGGGACAGGGGAGTGAACACTGAAGCTTTCTTT.

In DNA, the CDR3 is TGTGCCAGCAGCTTAGCAGGGCTATACGCCTACAATGAGCAGTTCTTC. It yields the protein CASSLAGLYAYNEQFF. The gene calls are TRBV11-2 and TRBJ2-1; TRBD1 might be the D (5 bases). V was trimmed by 1 base and J by 2 bases, leaving 12 bases between them. Germline CDR1 is SGHAT and CDR2 is FQNNGV. The CDR3 sequence is 16 residues long.

The chain carries TRBV2 and TRBJ2-7; maybe TRBD2 (5 bases). The CDR3 covers 15 residues. Trimming removed 0 bases at V and 6 bases at J, with 15 bases between. Germline CDR1 is SNHLY and CDR2 is FYNNEI. Here the CDR3 reads CASSEALSGIGEQYF. In DNA, the CDR3 is TGTGCCAGCAGTGAAGCGCTGTCGGGGATTGGCGAGCAGTACTTC.

The chain combines TRBV5-1 with TRBJ1-5; D is undetermined. The ends were cut back, 0 bases at V and 0 bases at J, with 4 bases in the middle. CDR3 length: 14 residues. From germline, CDR1 is SGHRS and CDR2 YFSETQ. CDR3 sequence: CASSLGYSNQPQHF. CDR3 nucleotide sequence: TGCGCCAGCAGCTTGGGCTATAGCAATCAGCCCCAGCATTTT. Complete variable domain (other parts from reference TRBV5-1 and TRBJ1-5): KAGVTQTPRYLIKTRGQQVTLSCSPISGHRSVSWYQQTPGQGLQFLFEYFSETQRNKGNFPGRFSGRQFSNSRSEMNVSTLELGDSALYLCASSLGYSNQPQHFGDGTRLSIL.

This chain links TRBV5-1 with TRBJ2-3; 9 nucleotides line up with TRBD1. This CDR3 comprises 17 residues. J gave up 2 bases and V 0 bases, and 7 bases lay outside the gene matches. Germline-derived CDR1 and CDR2 are SGHRS and YFSETQ. The CDR3 loop is CASSLENGQGPTDTQYF. CDR3 nucleotides: TGCGCCAGCAGCTTGGAGAACGGACAGGGGCCCACAGATACGCAGTATTTT.

The V call is TRBV30, the J call TRBJ1-2; D gene uncertain. The germline gives CDR1 GTSNPN, CDR2 SVGIG (reference sequence). This CDR3 is 17 amino acids long. With 1 base removed from V and 4 bases from J, the gap between germline ends came to 22 bases. CDR3 protein: CAWSGTQLRQQLYGYTF. CDR3 bases: TGTGCCTGGAGTGGCACCCAGCTGCGGCAGCAGCTCTATGGCTACACCTTC.

CDR3 in amino acids: CASSPRGTSGTNSYNEQFF. Here the CDR3 DNA reads TGTGCCAGCAGCCCCAGGGGGACTAGCGGAACGAACTCCTACAATGAGCAGTTCTTC. The rearrangement uses TRBV7-8 and TRBJ2-1; 11 nucleotides line up with TRBD2. J gave up 0 bases and V 5 bases, and 12 bases lay outside the gene matches. Germline V gene lookup returns CDR1 SGHVS and CDR2 FQNEAQ. This CDR3 has 19 residues.

This clone was detected only once. CDR3 amino acids: CASSQGGVLMMNTEAFF. The CDR3, as DNA: TGCGCCAGCAGCCAAGGAGGGGTTCTAATGATGAACACTGAAGCTTTCTTT. The chain has TRBV4-1 and TRBJ1-1, with D perhaps TRBD1 (5 bases). The germline V gene has CDR1 MGHRA and CDR2 YSYEKL. V was pared by 1 base and J by 0 bases, with 15 bases between. The CDR3 has 17 amino acids.

The genes are TRBV25-1 and TRBJ2-5, with a possible D match to TRBD1 (6 bases). Germline values: CDR1 MGHDK, CDR2 SYGVNS. The CDR3 loop spans 15 amino acids. V lost 0 bases, J lost 7 bases, and 15 bases lay in between. In DNA, the CDR3 is TGTGCCAGCAGTGAATATAAGGACAGCCTTGGGACCCAGTACTTC. Protein product: CASSEYKDSLGTQYF.

This clone was seen a handful of times. This chain connects TRBV5-1 to TRBJ2-7; 7 bases match TRBD1. V was clipped by 3 bases and J by 5 bases; unmatched bases: 8. The CDR3 consists of 14 residues. The V gene's germline CDR1 is SGHRS and CDR2 YFSETQ. The CDR3 nucleotides are TGCGCCAGCAGCTCGTACCGGGACAGTAACGAGCAGTACTTC. Amino acid sequence: CASSSYRDSNEQYF. The full variable domain, in which reference TRBV5-1 and TRBJ2-7 provide the parts outside the CDR3, is KAGVTQTPRYLIKTRGQQVTLSCSPISGHRSVSWYQQTPGQGLQFLFEYFSETQRNKGNFPGRFSGRQFSNSRSEMNVSTLELGDSALYLCASSSYRDSNEQYFGPGTRLTVT.

The genes are TRBV11-2 and TRBJ2-4, with D tentatively TRBD1 or TRBD2 (6 bases each). V was shortened by 2 bases and J by 5 bases, with 10 bases between the two germline ends. From germline, CDR1 is SGHAT and CDR2 FQNNGV. The CDR3 has 14 amino acids. CDR3 nucleotide sequence: TGTGCCAGCAGCTTACGGGGGCAGGAAAACATTCAGTACTTC. This sequence encodes CASSLRGQENIQYF.

The chain couples TRBV18 to TRBJ1-4; D is uncertain. Trimming pared 1 base from V and 5 bases from J, leaving 8 bases between. Germline CDR1 reads KGHSH; CDR2 reads LQKENI. The CDR3 covers 14 residues. CDR3 sequence: CASSPRAANEKLFF. In nucleotides, the CDR3 is TGTGCCAGCTCACCACGGGCCGCAAATGAAAAACTGTTTTTT.

This rearrangement joins TRBV7-2 to TRBJ2-1, with a weak D call TRBD2 (6 bases). CDR1 is SGHTA, CDR2 FQGNSA, per germline. This CDR3 region has 14 residues. Between the trimmed V and J ends, which lost 7 bases and 3 bases, there was a span of 13 bases. The CDR3 is CASTALSGYNEQFF. The CDR3, as DNA: TGTGCCAGCACCGCCCTTAGCGGCTACAATGAGCAGTTCTTC. The full variable domain, rest sourced from reference TRBV7-2 and TRBJ2-1, is GAGVSQSPSNKVTEKGKDVELRCDPISGHTALYWYRQSLGQGLEFLIYFQGNSAPDKSGLPSDRFSAERTGGSVSTLTIQRTQQEDSAVYLCASTALSGYNEQFFGPGTRLTVL.

J is TRBJ2-7 and V is TRBV27, with D possibly matching TRBD1 (5 bases). Germline assignment: CDR1 MNHEY and CDR2 SMNVEV (reference sequence). The CDR3 extends over 13 amino acids. Trimming left V 3 bases short and J 5 bases short, with 11 bases between. The CDR3 reads CASSFGRGDEQYF. The CDR3 DNA sequence: TGTGCCAGCAGTTTCGGTAGGGGCGACGAGCAGTACTTC.

The genes are TRBV30 and TRBJ2-6; D remains unclear. V lost 4 bases to trimming and J lost 2 bases, with 15 bases between them. This CDR3 has 16 residues. Germline V gene sequence: CDR1 GTSNPN, CDR2 SVGIG (reference sequence). The CDR3 bases are TGTGCCTGGAACCTACCTGGAAGGACTGGGGCCAACGTCCTGACTTTC. Encoded protein: CAWNLPGRTGANVLTF.